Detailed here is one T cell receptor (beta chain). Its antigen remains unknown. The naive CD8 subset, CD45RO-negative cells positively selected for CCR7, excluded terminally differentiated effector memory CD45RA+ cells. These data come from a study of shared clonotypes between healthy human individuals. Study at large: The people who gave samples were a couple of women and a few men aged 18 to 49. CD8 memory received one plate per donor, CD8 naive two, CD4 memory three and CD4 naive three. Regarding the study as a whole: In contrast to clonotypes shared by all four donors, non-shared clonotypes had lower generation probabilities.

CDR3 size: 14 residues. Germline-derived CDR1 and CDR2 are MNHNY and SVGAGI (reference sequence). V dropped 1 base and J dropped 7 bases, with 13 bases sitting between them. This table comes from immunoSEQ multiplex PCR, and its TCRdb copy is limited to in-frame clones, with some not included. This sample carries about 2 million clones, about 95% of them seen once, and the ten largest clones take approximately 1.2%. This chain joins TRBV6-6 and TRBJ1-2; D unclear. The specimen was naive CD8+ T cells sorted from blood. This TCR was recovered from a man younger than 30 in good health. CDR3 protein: CASSYYAGAGGYTF. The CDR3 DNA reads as TGTGCCAGCAGTTACTACGCGGGAGCGGGTGGCTACACCTTC.